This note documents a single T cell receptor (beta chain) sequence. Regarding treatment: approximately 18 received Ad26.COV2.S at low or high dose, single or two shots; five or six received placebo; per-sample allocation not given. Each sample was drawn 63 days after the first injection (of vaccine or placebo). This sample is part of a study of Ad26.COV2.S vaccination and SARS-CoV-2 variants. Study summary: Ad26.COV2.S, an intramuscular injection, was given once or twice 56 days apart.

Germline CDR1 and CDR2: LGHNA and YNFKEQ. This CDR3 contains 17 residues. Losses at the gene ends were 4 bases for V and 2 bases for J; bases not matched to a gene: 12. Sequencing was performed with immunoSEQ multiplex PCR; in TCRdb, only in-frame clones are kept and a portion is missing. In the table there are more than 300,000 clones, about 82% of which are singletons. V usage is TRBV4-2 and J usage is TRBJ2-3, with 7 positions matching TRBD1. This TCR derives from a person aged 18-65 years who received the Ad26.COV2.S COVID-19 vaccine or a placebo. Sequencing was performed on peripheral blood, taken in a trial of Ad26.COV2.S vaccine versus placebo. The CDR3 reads CASSPSTEQGHTDTQYF. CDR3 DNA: TGTGCCAGCAGCCCAAGCACAGAACAGGGGCACACAGATACGCAGTATTTT.